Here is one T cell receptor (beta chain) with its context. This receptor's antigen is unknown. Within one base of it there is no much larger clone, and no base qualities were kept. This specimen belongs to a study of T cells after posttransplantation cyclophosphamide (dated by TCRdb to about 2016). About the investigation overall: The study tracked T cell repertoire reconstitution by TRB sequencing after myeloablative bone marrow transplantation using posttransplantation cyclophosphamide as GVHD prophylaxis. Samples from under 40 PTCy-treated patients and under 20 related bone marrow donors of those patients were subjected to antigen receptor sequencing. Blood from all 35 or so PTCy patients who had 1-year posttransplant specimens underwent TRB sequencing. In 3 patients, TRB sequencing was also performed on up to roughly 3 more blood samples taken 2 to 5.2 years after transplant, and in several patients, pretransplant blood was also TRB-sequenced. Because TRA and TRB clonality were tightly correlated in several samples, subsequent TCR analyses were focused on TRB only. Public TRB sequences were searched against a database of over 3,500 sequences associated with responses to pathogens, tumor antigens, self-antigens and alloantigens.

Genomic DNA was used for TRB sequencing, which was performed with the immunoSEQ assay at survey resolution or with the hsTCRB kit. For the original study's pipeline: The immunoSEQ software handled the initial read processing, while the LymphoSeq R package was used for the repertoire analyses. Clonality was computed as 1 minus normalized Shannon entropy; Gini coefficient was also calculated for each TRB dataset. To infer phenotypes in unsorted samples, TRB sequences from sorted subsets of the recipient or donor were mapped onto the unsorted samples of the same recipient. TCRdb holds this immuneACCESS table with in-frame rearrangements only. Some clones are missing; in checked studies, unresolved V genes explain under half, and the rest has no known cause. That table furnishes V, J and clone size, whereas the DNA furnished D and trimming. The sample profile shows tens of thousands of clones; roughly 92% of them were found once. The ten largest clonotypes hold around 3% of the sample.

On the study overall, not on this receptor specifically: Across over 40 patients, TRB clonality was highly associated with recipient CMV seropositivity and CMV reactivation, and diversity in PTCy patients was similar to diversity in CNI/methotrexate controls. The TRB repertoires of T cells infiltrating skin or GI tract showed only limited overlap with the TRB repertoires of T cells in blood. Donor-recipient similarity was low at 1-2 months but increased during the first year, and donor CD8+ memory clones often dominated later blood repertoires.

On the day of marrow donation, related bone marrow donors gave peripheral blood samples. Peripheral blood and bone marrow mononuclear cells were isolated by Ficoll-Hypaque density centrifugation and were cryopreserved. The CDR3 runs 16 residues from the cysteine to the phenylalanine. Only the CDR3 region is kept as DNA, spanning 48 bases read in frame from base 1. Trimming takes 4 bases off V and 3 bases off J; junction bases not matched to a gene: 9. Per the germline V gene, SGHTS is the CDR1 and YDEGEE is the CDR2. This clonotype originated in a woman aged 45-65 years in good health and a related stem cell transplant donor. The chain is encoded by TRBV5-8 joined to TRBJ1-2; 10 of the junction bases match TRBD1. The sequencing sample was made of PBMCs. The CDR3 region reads CASSTGQGVSYYGYTF. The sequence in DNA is TGTGCCAGCAGCACCGGACAGGGGGTATCATACTATGGCTACACCTTC. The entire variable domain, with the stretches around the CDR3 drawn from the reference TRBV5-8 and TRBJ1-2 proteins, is EAGVTQSPTHLIKTRGQQATLRCSPISGHTSVYWYQQALGLGLQFLLWYDEGEERNRGNFPPRFSGRQFPNYSSELNVNALELEDSALYLCASSTGQGVSYYGYTFGSGTRLTVV.